A selection of T cell receptor beta chains follows, all from one sample in a study of OX40 agonist ivuxolimab in advanced cancers. Sequenced by immunoSEQ multiplex PCR; TCRdb stores in-frame clones only, minus some. Of around 20,000 clones listed, 74% are singletons. The sequencing here drew on CD4+ or CD8+ T cells sorted from blood, taken in a trial of the OX40 agonist ivuxolimab. The receptors derive from an adult with an advanced solid tumor such as melanoma, head and neck, liver or kidney cancer. CDR3s include the opening cysteine and the closing phenylalanine or tryptophan. Fields, in order: D gene, clone size, V gene, J gene, CDR3 DNA, CDR3 protein. A D gene is named only where the DNA matches it firmly. Size is stated for part of the rows, as once, few or many counts, or as a class when the clone is expanded.

D gene: NA
clone size: NA
V gene: TRBV29-1
J gene: TRBJ2-3
CDR3 DNA: TGCAGCGTTGAAATCCCCCTTAGTGGGGGTGACACAGATACGCAGTATTTT
CDR3 protein: CSVEIPLSGGDTDTQYF

D gene: NA
clone size: NA
V gene: TRBV4-3
J gene: TRBJ1-5
CDR3 DNA: TGCGCCAGCAGCCAAGATCACGGCAATCAGCCCCAGCATTTT
CDR3 protein: CASSQDHGNQPQHF

D gene: NA
clone size: NA
V gene: TRBV30
J gene: TRBJ2-7
CDR3 DNA: TGTGCCTGGAGTAAGGGGACCTACGAGCAGTACTTC
CDR3 protein: CAWSKGTYEQYF

D gene: TRBD1
clone size: NA
V gene: TRBV6-1
J gene: TRBJ2-5
CDR3 DNA: TGTGCCAGCCAAGGGACAGCTCTGGTGGAGACCCAGTACTTC
CDR3 protein: CASQGTALVETQYF

D gene: TRBD1
clone size: NA
V gene: TRBV28
J gene: TRBJ2-7
CDR3 DNA: TGTGCCAGCAGGCCGACAGGGTCCTCTCGGAACGAGCAGTACTTC
CDR3 protein: CASRPTGSSRNEQYF

D gene: NA
clone size: NA
V gene: TRBV25-1
J gene: TRBJ2-5
CDR3 DNA: TGTGCCAGCAGTGAAGATGGCGTCGTGGGGGGCGGTCGAGAGACCCAGTACTTC
CDR3 protein: CASSEDGVVGGGRETQYF

D gene: NA
clone size: once
V gene: TRBV7-9
J gene: TRBJ2-7
CDR3 DNA: TGTGCCAGCAGCTTGGGGGTACGCGAGCAGTACTTC
CDR3 protein: CASSLGVREQYF

D gene: NA
clone size: NA
V gene: TRBV18
J gene: TRBJ2-5
CDR3 DNA: TGTGCCAGCTCACCACCGGGAGCTAGGGAGACCCAGTACTTC
CDR3 protein: CASSPPGARETQYF

D gene: NA
clone size: NA
V gene: TRBV30
J gene: TRBJ1-1
CDR3 DNA: TGTGCCTGGAGTGTACGTGGGGTTTTCACTGAAGCTTTCTTT
CDR3 protein: CAWSVRGVFTEAFF

D gene: NA
clone size: NA
V gene: TRBV28
J gene: TRBJ2-7
CDR3 DNA: TGTGCCAGCAGTTTAGGTCACGAGCAGTACTTC
CDR3 protein: CASSLGHEQYF

D gene: NA
clone size: NA
V gene: TRBV6-5
J gene: TRBJ2-5
CDR3 DNA: TGTGCCAGCAGTTACGGCGCAGGGGTAGAGACCCAGTACTTC
CDR3 protein: CASSYGAGVETQYF

D gene: TRBD2
clone size: NA
V gene: TRBV7-2
J gene: TRBJ2-7
CDR3 DNA: TGTGCCAGCAGCTTAGAGGGACTAGCGGGAGGGCTGGGCGAGCAGTACTTC
CDR3 protein: CASSLEGLAGGLGEQYF

D gene: NA
clone size: NA
V gene: TRBV6-1
J gene: TRBJ1-1
CDR3 DNA: TGTGCCAGCAGTGAAACTCGGCAGCACACTGAAGCTTTCTTT
CDR3 protein: CASSETRQHTEAFF

D gene: NA
clone size: NA
V gene: TRBV28
J gene: TRBJ2-5
CDR3 DNA: TGTGCCAGCAGTTTCCCCTATAGGGGGGAGACCCAGTACTTC
CDR3 protein: CASSFPYRGETQYF

D gene: NA
clone size: NA
V gene: TRBV4-1
J gene: TRBJ1-2
CDR3 DNA: TGCGCCAGCAGCCAAGGACCCTATAGGGACAATGGCTACACCTTC
CDR3 protein: CASSQGPYRDNGYTF

D gene: NA
clone size: NA
V gene: TRBV5-4
J gene: TRBJ2-2
CDR3 DNA: TGTGCCAGCAGCTTGGAAGACACCGGGGAGCTGTTTTTT
CDR3 protein: CASSLEDTGELFF

D gene: TRBD1
clone size: NA
V gene: TRBV27
J gene: TRBJ2-2
CDR3 DNA: TGTGCCAGCCGCTGGGACAGCAGAGACACCGGGGAGCTGTTTTTT
CDR3 protein: CASRWDSRDTGELFF

D gene: TRBD1
clone size: NA
V gene: TRBV5-4
J gene: TRBJ2-2
CDR3 DNA: TGTGCCAGCAGCTCCTGGGACAGAGGGACCGGGGAGCTGTTTTTT
CDR3 protein: CASSSWDRGTGELFF

D gene: NA
clone size: NA
V gene: TRBV28
J gene: TRBJ1-4
CDR3 DNA: TGTGCCAGCAGTTTAGAGCCTGTAGGGGAGGCTAATGAAAAACTGTTTTTT
CDR3 protein: CASSLEPVGEANEKLFF

D gene: NA
clone size: NA
V gene: TRBV11-2
J gene: TRBJ2-2
CDR3 DNA: TGTGCCAGCAGCCCCTGGGACGGGAACACCGGGGAGCTGTTTTTT
CDR3 protein: CASSPWDGNTGELFF

D gene: TRBD1
clone size: NA
V gene: TRBV5-5
J gene: TRBJ1-2
CDR3 DNA: TGTGCCAGCAGCATCGGGACAGGGGATGGCTACACCTTC
CDR3 protein: CASSIGTGDGYTF

D gene: TRBD1
clone size: NA
V gene: TRBV6-5
J gene: TRBJ1-5
CDR3 DNA: TGTGCCAGCAGTCCCGGGACAGTCAATCAGCCCCAGCATTTT
CDR3 protein: CASSPGTVNQPQHF

D gene: NA
clone size: NA
V gene: TRBV5-4
J gene: TRBJ1-2
CDR3 DNA: TGTGCCAGCAGCTTTTGGACAGATGGCTACACCTTC
CDR3 protein: CASSFWTDGYTF

D gene: NA
clone size: NA
V gene: TRBV5-5
J gene: TRBJ1-2
CDR3 DNA: TGTGCCAGCAGGCCGGGGAGGGGCGCAGAGGGCTACACCTTC
CDR3 protein: CASRPGRGAEGYTF

D gene: NA
clone size: NA
V gene: TRBV6-6
J gene: TRBJ2-3
CDR3 DNA: TGTGCCAGCAGTTACGTTCGGGGTGCAGATACGCAGTATTTT
CDR3 protein: CASSYVRGADTQYF

D gene: NA
clone size: NA
V gene: TRBV2
J gene: TRBJ2-3
CDR3 DNA: TGTGCCAGCAGGGGGGCTAATACGCAGTATTTT
CDR3 protein: CASRGANTQYF

D gene: NA
clone size: NA
V gene: TRBV28
J gene: TRBJ1-1
CDR3 DNA: TGTGCCAGCAGCCTAACCCAGGGACGGCGGAACGATTTGAACACTGAAGCTTTCTTT
CDR3 protein: CASSLTQGRRNDLNTEAFF

D gene: TRBD1
clone size: once
V gene: TRBV9
J gene: TRBJ2-1
CDR3 DNA: TGTGCCAGCAGCGATAGCCAGGGGGCTATGAATGAGCAGTTCTTC
CDR3 protein: CASSDSQGAMNEQFF

D gene: NA
clone size: medium-sized
V gene: TRBV4-1
J gene: TRBJ2-7
CDR3 DNA: TGCGCCAGCAGCCAAGAAAGAGGGGAGCAGTACTTC
CDR3 protein: CASSQERGEQYF

D gene: NA
clone size: NA
V gene: TRBV27
J gene: TRBJ2-1
CDR3 DNA: TGTGCCAGCAGTTTCAGTTCGGCAGGCGTAGATGAGCAGTTCTTC
CDR3 protein: CASSFSSAGVDEQFF

D gene: TRBD2
clone size: NA
V gene: TRBV7-6
J gene: TRBJ2-2
CDR3 DNA: TGTGCCAGCAGCTCCCCCCTAGGGGAGGGCCCCACCGGGGAGCTGTTTTTT
CDR3 protein: CASSSPLGEGPTGELFF

D gene: TRBD2
clone size: NA
V gene: TRBV14
J gene: TRBJ2-1
CDR3 DNA: TGTGCCAGCAGCCAAGGACTAGCGTCCCACAAGCAGTTCTTC
CDR3 protein: CASSQGLASHKQFF

D gene: NA
clone size: few
V gene: TRBV2
J gene: TRBJ1-5
CDR3 DNA: TGTGCCAGCAGTGAAGTAGAGGGCGATCAGCCCCAGCATTTT
CDR3 protein: CASSEVEGDQPQHF

D gene: NA
clone size: NA
V gene: TRBV28
J gene: TRBJ1-2
CDR3 DNA: TGTGCCAGCAGCCCCCCAGGGGACGGGGCTAACTATGGCTACACCTTC
CDR3 protein: CASSPPGDGANYGYTF

D gene: NA
clone size: NA
V gene: TRBV2
J gene: TRBJ2-3
CDR3 DNA: TGTGCCAGCAGTGAACAGTGGGTTGCAGATACGCAGTATTTT
CDR3 protein: CASSEQWVADTQYF

D gene: TRBD1
clone size: NA
V gene: TRBV6-6
J gene: TRBJ2-7
CDR3 DNA: TGTGCCAGCAGTTACCTGGGACAGCCGAGCTACGAGCAGTACTTC
CDR3 protein: CASSYLGQPSYEQYF

D gene: NA
clone size: NA
V gene: TRBV6-6
J gene: TRBJ2-7
CDR3 DNA: TGTGCCAGCAGTTACTCGTCCGGACCCCTCGAGCAGTACTTC
CDR3 protein: CASSYSSGPLEQYF

D gene: NA
clone size: medium-sized
V gene: TRBV7-9
J gene: TRBJ1-1
CDR3 DNA: TGTGCCAGCAGCTTAGAAGGTAGCACTGAAGCTTTCTTT
CDR3 protein: CASSLEGSTEAFF

D gene: TRBD1
clone size: NA
V gene: TRBV9
J gene: TRBJ2-1
CDR3 DNA: TGTGCCAGCAGCGTAGCCGGGACAGCTTACAATGAGCAGTTCTTC
CDR3 protein: CASSVAGTAYNEQFF

D gene: NA
clone size: few
V gene: TRBV6-6
J gene: TRBJ1-5
CDR3 DNA: TGTGCCAGCAGTTACTTACAGCTCCGACCAAATCAGCCCCAGCATTTT
CDR3 protein: CASSYLQLRPNQPQHF

D gene: TRBD1
clone size: NA
V gene: TRBV28
J gene: TRBJ1-5
CDR3 DNA: TGTGCCAGCAGTTCGGGGACAGTGGGCGATCAGCCCCAGCATTTT
CDR3 protein: CASSSGTVGDQPQHF

D gene: TRBD1
clone size: NA
V gene: TRBV29-1
J gene: TRBJ2-7
CDR3 DNA: TGCAGCGTTGAAGGGACAGGTGGTCTCTACGAGCAGTACTTC
CDR3 protein: CSVEGTGGLYEQYF

D gene: NA
clone size: NA
V gene: TRBV4-3
J gene: TRBJ1-6
CDR3 DNA: TGCGCCAGCAGCCAAGATAATGGTCCCCTCCACTTT
CDR3 protein: CASSQDNGPLHF

D gene: TRBD1
clone size: NA
V gene: TRBV5-6
J gene: TRBJ1-1
CDR3 DNA: TGTGCCAGCAGTTGGGGGACAGGGAACACTGAAGCTTTCTTT
CDR3 protein: CASSWGTGNTEAFF

D gene: TRBD1
clone size: NA
V gene: TRBV2
J gene: TRBJ2-3
CDR3 DNA: TGTGCCAGCAGCCTCACCCGACAGGGAAGCACAGATACGCAGTATTTT
CDR3 protein: CASSLTRQGSTDTQYF

D gene: NA
clone size: NA
V gene: TRBV7-9
J gene: TRBJ1-1
CDR3 DNA: TGTGCCAGCAGCTTAGGCAGCCGTGAAGCTTTCTTT
CDR3 protein: CASSLGSREAFF

D gene: TRBD2
clone size: NA
V gene: TRBV27
J gene: TRBJ2-3
CDR3 DNA: TGTGCCAGCAGCATAACCCTCGGCGGGAGCGGCGATACGCAGTATTTT
CDR3 protein: CASSITLGGSGDTQYF

D gene: TRBD2
clone size: NA
V gene: TRBV7-8
J gene: TRBJ2-1
CDR3 DNA: TGTGCCAGCAGAACGGGACTAGCGGACTACAATGAGCAGTTCTTC
CDR3 protein: CASRTGLADYNEQFF

D gene: TRBD2
clone size: NA
V gene: TRBV28
J gene: TRBJ2-3
CDR3 DNA: TGTGCCAGCAGCCCTTCAATTATAGCTAGCGGGGTGGCAGATACGCAGTATTTT
CDR3 protein: CASSPSIIASGVADTQYF

D gene: NA
clone size: NA
V gene: TRBV4-2
J gene: TRBJ1-2
CDR3 DNA: TGTGCCAGCAGCCCCTTACTGCAAGGGGACCGCGGCTACACCTTC
CDR3 protein: CASSPLLQGDRGYTF

D gene: NA
clone size: NA
V gene: TRBV25-1
J gene: TRBJ2-7
CDR3 DNA: TGTGCCAGCAGTCTTGGGGGGATATCCTACGAGCAGTACTTC
CDR3 protein: CASSLGGISYEQYF

D gene: NA
clone size: few
V gene: TRBV7-9
J gene: TRBJ1-2
CDR3 DNA: TGTGCCAGCAGCGATAGGGCCTATGGCTACACCTTC
CDR3 protein: CASSDRAYGYTF

D gene: NA
clone size: NA
V gene: TRBV4-3
J gene: TRBJ1-4
CDR3 DNA: TGCGCCAGCAGCCAAGACCAGGGGCCAGGGGAAAAACTGTTTTTT
CDR3 protein: CASSQDQGPGEKLFF

D gene: NA
clone size: NA
V gene: TRBV7-9
J gene: TRBJ2-7
CDR3 DNA: TGTGCCAGCAGCTTAGATACTACCTCCTACGAGCAGTACTTC
CDR3 protein: CASSLDTTSYEQYF